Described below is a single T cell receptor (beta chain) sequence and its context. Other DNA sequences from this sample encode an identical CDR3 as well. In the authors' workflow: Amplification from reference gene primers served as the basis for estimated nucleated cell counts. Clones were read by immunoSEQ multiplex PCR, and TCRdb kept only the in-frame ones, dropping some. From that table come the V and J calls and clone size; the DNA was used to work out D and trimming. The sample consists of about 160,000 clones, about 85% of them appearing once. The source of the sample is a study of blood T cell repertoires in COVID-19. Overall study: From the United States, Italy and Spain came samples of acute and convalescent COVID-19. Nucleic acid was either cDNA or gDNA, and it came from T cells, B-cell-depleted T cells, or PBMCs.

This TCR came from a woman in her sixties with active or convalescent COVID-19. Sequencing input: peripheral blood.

CDR3 residues: CASSLTGATNEKLFF. In nucleotides, the CDR3 is TGCGCCAGCAGCTTAACAGGGGCAACTAATGAAAAACTGTTTTTT. The chain joins TRBV5-1 to TRBJ1-4, with 7 bases identical to TRBD1. The V segment lost 2 bases and the J segment 0 bases; nucleotides outside the gene matches: 1. Germline-derived CDR1 and CDR2 are SGHRS and YFSETQ. The CDR3 runs 15 residues.